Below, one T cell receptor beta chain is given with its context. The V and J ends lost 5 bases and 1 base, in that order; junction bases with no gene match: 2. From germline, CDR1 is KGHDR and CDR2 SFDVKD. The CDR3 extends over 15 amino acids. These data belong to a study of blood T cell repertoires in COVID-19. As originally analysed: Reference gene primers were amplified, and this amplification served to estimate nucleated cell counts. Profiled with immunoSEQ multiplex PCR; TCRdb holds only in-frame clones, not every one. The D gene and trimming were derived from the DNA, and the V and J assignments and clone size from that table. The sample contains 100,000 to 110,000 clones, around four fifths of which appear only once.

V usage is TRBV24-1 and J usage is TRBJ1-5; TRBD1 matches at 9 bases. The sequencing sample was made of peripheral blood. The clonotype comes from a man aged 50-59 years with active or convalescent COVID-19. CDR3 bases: TGTGCCACCAGTGCTGGGACAGGGAGCAATCAGCCCCAGCATTTT. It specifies CATSAGTGSNQPQHF.